This entry concerns a single T cell receptor (beta chain). The antigen is undetermined. Reliance was placed on clinical symptoms, serum thyroxine, TRAb, thyroid ultrasound and orbital computed tomography for diagnosis. The sequenced template was RNA, covering the TCR beta CDR3 region. First-round RT-PCR employed HTBI primers, with a second-round multiplex PCR after it. TCRdb redid the calling of the multiplex PCR reads with MiXCR, one entry per CDR3 protein. The sample shows a few hundred thousand distinct CDR3 sequences, 17% of them seen only once. The germline V gene has CDR1 MNHEY and CDR2 SVGEGT. V shed 5 bases and J 6 bases; nucleotides not matched to a gene: 19. The CDR3 covers 19 residues. This record belongs to a study of Graves' ophthalmopathy and Graves' hyperthyroidism. Study information: Peripheral blood was obtained at first diagnosis, ahead of any treatment.

Study outcomes and limitations: The model flagged ophthalmopathy progression at roughly 71% sensitivity and 72.22% specificity. The authors also found most expanded thyroid clonotypes above 0.001 frequency in blood.

The clonotype comes from an adult woman with stable Graves' hyperthyroidism. Sequencing was performed on peripheral blood. This chain uses TRBV6-2 or TRBV6-3 with TRBJ2-2, with 9 nucleotides matching TRBD1. The CDR3 protein is CASSSTRDRDSRKAGELFF. CDR3 nucleotide sequence: TGTGCCAGCAGTAGTACACGGGACAGGGATAGTAGGAAGGCCGGGGAGCTGTTTTTT.